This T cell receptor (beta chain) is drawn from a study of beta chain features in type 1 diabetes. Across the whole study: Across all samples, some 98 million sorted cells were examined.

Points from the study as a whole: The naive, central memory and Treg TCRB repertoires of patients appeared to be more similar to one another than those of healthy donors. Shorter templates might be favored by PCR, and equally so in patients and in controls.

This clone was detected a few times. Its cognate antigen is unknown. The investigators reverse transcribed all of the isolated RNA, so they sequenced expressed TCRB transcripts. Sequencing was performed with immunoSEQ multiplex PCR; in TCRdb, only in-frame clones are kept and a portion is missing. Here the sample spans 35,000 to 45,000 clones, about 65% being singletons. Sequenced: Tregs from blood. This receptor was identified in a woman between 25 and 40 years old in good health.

The CDR3 loop is CASSSRPQGAVGANVLTF. Here the CDR3 DNA reads TGTGCCAGCAGCTCTCGCCCGCAGGGGGCGGTTGGGGCCAACGTCCTGACTTTC. The chain couples TRBV7-9 to TRBJ2-6; TRBD1 agrees at 8 bases. After removal of 4 bases from V and 3 bases from J, the junction contained 11 bases not matched to a gene. CDR1 is SEHNR, CDR2 FQNEAQ, per germline (reference sequence). This CDR3 spans 18 amino acids.